This T cell receptor beta chain was recovered during a study of blood T cell repertoires in COVID-19. As for the study in general: Italy, Spain and the United States were the sources of the convalescent and acute COVID-19 samples.

Per the authors' pipeline: Estimation of nucleated cell counts relied on the amplification of reference gene primers. The repertoire was sequenced with immunoSEQ multiplex PCR; TCRdb's copy has only in-frame clones and lacks some. V and J calls and clone size come straight from that table; D and trimming were deduced from the DNA. The sample shows 430,000 or so clones, approximately 90% of them seen only once. Participant-given clinical history determined each cohort assignment. Germline CDR1 is SGHVS and CDR2 is FQNEAQ. V lost 0 bases and J 7 bases, leaving 16 bases between the germline ends. The CDR3 runs 16 residues.

Material: PBMCs or T cells enriched from blood (not recorded which). The origin of this receptor is a woman in her thirties or forties who had recovered from COVID-19. This chain uses TRBV7-8 with TRBJ1-5, with D hard to call. The CDR3 loop is CASSLASLQVGQPQHF. The DNA of the CDR3 is TGTGCCAGCAGCTTAGCGTCGCTGCAGGTTGGGCAGCCCCAGCATTTT.